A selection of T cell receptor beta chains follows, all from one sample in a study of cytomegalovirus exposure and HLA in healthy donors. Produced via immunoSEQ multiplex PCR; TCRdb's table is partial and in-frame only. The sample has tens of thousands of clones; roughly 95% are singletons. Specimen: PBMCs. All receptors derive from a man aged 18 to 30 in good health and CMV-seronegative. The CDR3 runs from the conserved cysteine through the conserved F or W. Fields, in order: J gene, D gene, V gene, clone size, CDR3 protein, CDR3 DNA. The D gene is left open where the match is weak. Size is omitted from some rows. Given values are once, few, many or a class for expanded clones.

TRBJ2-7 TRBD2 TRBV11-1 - CASSYRGGRNEQYF TGTGCCAGCAGCTACCGGGGCGGGAGAAACGAGCAGTACTTC
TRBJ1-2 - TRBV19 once CASSIAPGEQSGYTF TGTGCCAGTAGTATAGCCCCAGGGGAGCAAAGTGGCTACACCTTC
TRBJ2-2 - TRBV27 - CAPFRAGTGELFF TGTGCCCCCTTTAGGGCGGGCACCGGGGAGCTGTTTTTT
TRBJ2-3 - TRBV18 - CASSPFSSGTDTQYF TGTGCCAGCTCACCGTTCTCTTCGGGCACAGATACGCAGTATTTT
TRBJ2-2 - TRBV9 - CASSVVGNRNTGELFF TGTGCCAGCAGCGTAGTTGGCAACCGGAACACCGGGGAGCTGTTTTTT
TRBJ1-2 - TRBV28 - CASSLDSFYGYTF TGTGCCAGCAGCTTGGACAGCTTCTATGGCTACACCTTC
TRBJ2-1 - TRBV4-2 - CASSPQGAPGGPRDEQFF TGTGCCAGCAGCCCACAGGGGGCACCGGGAGGGCCCAGGGATGAGCAGTTCTTC
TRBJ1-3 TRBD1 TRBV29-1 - CSAGDSRGNTIYF TGCAGCGCCGGGGACAGCAGAGGAAACACCATATATTTT
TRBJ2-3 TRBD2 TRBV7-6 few CASSLGTSGIPDTQYF TGTGCCAGCAGCTTGGGGACTAGCGGGATTCCAGATACGCAGTATTTT
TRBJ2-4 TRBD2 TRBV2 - CASKSGPGGNIQYF TGTGCCAGCAAATCGGGACCGGGAGGGAACATTCAGTACTTC
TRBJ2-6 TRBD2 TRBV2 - CASSISGTASGANVLTF TGTGCCAGCAGCATTAGCGGGACCGCCTCTGGGGCCAACGTCCTGACTTTC
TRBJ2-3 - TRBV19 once CASSISGVGSDTQYF TGTGCCAGTAGTATCTCGGGGGTAGGCTCAGATACGCAGTATTTT
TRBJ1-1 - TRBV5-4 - CASSLEKETEAFF TGTGCCAGCAGCTTGGAGAAGGAGACTGAAGCTTTCTTT
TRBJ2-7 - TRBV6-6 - CASSLQGWGEQYF TGTGCCAGCAGCCTCCAGGGGTGGGGGGAGCAGTACTTC
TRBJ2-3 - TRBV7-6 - CASSLARSTDTQYF TGTGCCAGCAGCTTAGCCAGGAGCACAGATACGCAGTATTTT
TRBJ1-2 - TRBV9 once CASSVANSRRGYTF TGTGCCAGCAGCGTAGCGAACTCCCGGAGGGGCTACACCTTC
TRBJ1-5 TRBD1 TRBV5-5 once CASSFQDRDYQPQHF TGTGCCAGCAGCTTCCAGGACAGGGATTATCAGCCCCAGCATTTT
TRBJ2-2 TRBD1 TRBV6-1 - CASSDRDSNTGELFF TGTGCCAGCAGTGATCGGGACAGTAACACCGGGGAGCTGTTTTTT
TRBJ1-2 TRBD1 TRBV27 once CASSPAGDRDGYTF TGTGCCAGCAGTCCCGCCGGGGACAGGGATGGCTACACCTTC
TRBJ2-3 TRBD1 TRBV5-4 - CASSADPGGGADTQYF TGTGCCAGCAGTGCGGACCCAGGGGGCGGCGCAGATACGCAGTATTTT
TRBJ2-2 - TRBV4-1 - CASSQDGAYTGELFF TGCGCCAGCAGCCAAGATGGGGCCTACACCGGGGAGCTGTTTTTT
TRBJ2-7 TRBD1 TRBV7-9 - CASSTLGRQGSPYEQYF TGTGCCAGCAGCACCCTCGGTCGACAGGGGTCCCCCTACGAGCAGTACTTC
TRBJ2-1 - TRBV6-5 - CASSYAGVPYNEQFF TGTGCCAGCAGTTACGCGGGTGTCCCCTACAATGAGCAGTTCTTC
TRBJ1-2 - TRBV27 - CASSSTGNGYTF TGTGCCAGCAGCTCTACGGGGAATGGCTACACCTTC
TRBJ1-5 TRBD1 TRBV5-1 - CASSLGQGANQPQHF TGCGCCAGCAGCTTGGGACAGGGGGCCAATCAGCCCCAGCATTTT
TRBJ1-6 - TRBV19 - CASSSRGSNSPLHF TGTGCCAGTAGTAGTCGCGGGTCTAATTCACCCCTCCACTTT
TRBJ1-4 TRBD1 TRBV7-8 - CASSLVGGDEKLFF TGTGCCAGCAGCTTAGTAGGGGGCGATGAAAAACTGTTTTTT
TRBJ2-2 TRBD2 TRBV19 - CASRTPGLVESTGELFF TGTGCCAGTAGAACTCCCGGACTAGTGGAAAGCACCGGGGAGCTGTTTTTT
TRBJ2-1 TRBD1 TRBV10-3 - CAISARQGGYNEQFF TGTGCCATCAGTGCACGACAGGGTGGCTACAATGAGCAGTTCTTC
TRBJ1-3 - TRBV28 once CASSSVQESGNTIYF TGTGCCAGCAGTTCAGTCCAGGAATCCGGAAACACCATATATTTT
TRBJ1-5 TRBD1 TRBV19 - CARAGQAFWPQHF TGTGCCAGGGCTGGACAGGCGTTTTGGCCCCAGCATTTT
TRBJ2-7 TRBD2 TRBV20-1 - CSAGLVYEQYF TGCAGTGCTGGACTAGTCTACGAGCAGTACTTC
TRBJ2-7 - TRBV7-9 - CASGVAYEQYF TGTGCCAGCGGAGTTGCCTACGAGCAGTACTTC
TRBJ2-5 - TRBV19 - CASSIYGRPETQYF TGTGCCAGTAGTATCTACGGGAGACCCGAGACCCAGTACTTC
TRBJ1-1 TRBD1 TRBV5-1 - CASSLVGTGTNTEAFF TGCGCCAGCAGCTTGGTGGGGACAGGGACGAACACTGAAGCTTTCTTT
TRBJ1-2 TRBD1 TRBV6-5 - CASRNSQGHYGYTF TGTGCCAGCAGGAACTCACAGGGGCACTATGGCTACACCTTC
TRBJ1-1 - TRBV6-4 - CASSEKGEDTEAFF TGTGCCAGCAGTGAGAAAGGGGAAGACACTGAAGCTTTCTTT
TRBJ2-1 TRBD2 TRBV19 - CASSTGLANNEQFF TGTGCCAGTAGTACGGGACTAGCGAACAATGAGCAGTTCTTC
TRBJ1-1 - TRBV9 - CASSPTQGSEAFF TGTGCCAGCAGCCCCACCCAGGGCTCTGAAGCTTTCTTT
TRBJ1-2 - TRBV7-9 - CASSPDSRGYTF TGTGCCAGCAGCCCAGACAGTAGGGGTTACACCTTC
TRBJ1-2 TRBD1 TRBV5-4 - CASSSKQGGTYGYTF TGTGCCAGCAGCTCAAAACAGGGGGGAACCTATGGCTACACCTTC
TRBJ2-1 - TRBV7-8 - CASSLELSGLGDYNEQFF TGTGCCAGCAGCTTAGAACTGTCGGGACTCGGGGACTACAATGAGCAGTTCTTC
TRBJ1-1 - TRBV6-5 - CASSYSQGGDGTEAFF TGTGCCAGCAGTTACTCCCAGGGTGGGGATGGCACTGAAGCTTTCTTT
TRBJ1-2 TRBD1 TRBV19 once CASSTGTGGSKGYTF TGTGCCAGTAGTACGGGGACAGGGGGCAGTAAGGGCTACACCTTC
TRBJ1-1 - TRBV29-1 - CSVGGYMNTEAFF TGCAGCGTCGGCGGTTACATGAACACTGAAGCTTTCTTT
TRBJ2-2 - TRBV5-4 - CASSLDRAFAGELFF TGTGCCAGCAGCTTGGACAGGGCTTTTGCCGGGGAGCTGTTTTTT
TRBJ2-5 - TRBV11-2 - CASSEIVPGDQETQYF TGTGCCAGCAGCGAGATCGTTCCCGGGGATCAAGAGACCCAGTACTTC
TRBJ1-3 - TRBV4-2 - CASSPRLLSGNTIYF TGTGCCAGCAGCCCTAGGCTCCTCTCTGGAAACACCATATATTTT
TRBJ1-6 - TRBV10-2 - CASKIQGGYNSPLHF TGCGCCAGCAAGATACAGGGCGGCTATAATTCACCCCTCCACTTT
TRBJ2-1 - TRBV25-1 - CASSESQGNEQFF TGTGCCAGCAGTGAATCCCAGGGGAATGAGCAGTTCTTC
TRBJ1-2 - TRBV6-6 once CASSDNRYGYTF TGTGCCAGCTCGGACAACCGGTATGGCTACACCTTC
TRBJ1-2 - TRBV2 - CASSESGKIGGYTF TGTGCCAGCAGTGAATCCGGGAAAATCGGTGGCTACACCTTC
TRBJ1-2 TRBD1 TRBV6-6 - CASSEGAYGYTF TGTGCCAGCAGTGAGGGGGCCTATGGCTACACCTTC
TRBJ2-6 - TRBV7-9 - CASSSTVFGANVLTF TGTGCCAGCAGCTCGACAGTCTTTGGGGCCAACGTCCTGACTTTC
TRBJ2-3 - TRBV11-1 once CASSPGQPRPDTQYF TGTGCCAGCAGTCCAGGACAGCCGAGGCCAGATACGCAGTATTTT
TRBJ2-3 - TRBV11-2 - CASSLADSQIF TGTGCCAGCAGCTTAGCCGACAGCCAGATCTTT
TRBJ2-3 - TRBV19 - CASSIGGFTDTQYF TGTGCCAGTAGTATAGGCGGGTTCACAGATACGCAGTATTTT
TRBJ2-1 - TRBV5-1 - CASSPATENEQFF TGCGCCAGCAGCCCAGCTACAGAGAATGAGCAGTTCTTC